This T cell receptor beta chain appears in the sequencing data of a study of blood T cell repertoires in COVID-19. At the level of the study: Donors in the United States, Italy and Spain gave samples during acute or convalescent COVID-19.

Under the authors' procedure: Researchers report that nucleated cell counts were estimated from reference gene primer amplification. Using immunoSEQ multiplex PCR, the repertoire was profiled, and TCRdb retains in-frame clones only, with some absent. Clone size and the V and J calls come from that table; the DNA yielded D and trimming. The sample records 340,000 or so clones, 80% to 90% being singletons. As regards this clone: Other DNA sequences of this sample code for an identical CDR3.

The CDR3 has 14 amino acids. The germline V gene has CDR1 SGHAT and CDR2 FQNNGV. V lost 6 bases and J lost 0; bases outside the gene matches: 4. Individuals aged 18 to 89 years were recruited from 24 US areas. Cohorts were based on clinical histories the participants reported. This TCR came from a middle-aged woman with acute COVID-19. The chain is built from TRBV11-2 and TRBJ1-1, with 7 bases that match TRBD1. The sequenced material came from PBMCs or T cells enriched from blood (not recorded which). The DNA for the CDR3 is TGTGCCAGCAGGGAGGGACAGCTGAACACTGAAGCTTTCTTT. This sequence encodes CASREGQLNTEAFF.